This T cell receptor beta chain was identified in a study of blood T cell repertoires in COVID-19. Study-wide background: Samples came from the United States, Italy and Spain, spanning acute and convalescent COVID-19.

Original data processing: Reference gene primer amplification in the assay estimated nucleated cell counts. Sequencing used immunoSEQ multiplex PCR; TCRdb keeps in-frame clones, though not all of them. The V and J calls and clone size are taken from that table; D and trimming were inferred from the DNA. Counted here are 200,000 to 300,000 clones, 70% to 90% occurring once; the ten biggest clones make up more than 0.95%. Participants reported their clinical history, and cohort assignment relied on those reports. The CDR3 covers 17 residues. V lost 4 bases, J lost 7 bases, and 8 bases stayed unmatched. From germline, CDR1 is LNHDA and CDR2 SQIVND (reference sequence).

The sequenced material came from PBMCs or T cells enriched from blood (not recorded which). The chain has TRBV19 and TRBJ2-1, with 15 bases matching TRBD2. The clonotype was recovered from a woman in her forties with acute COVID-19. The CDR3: CASSTRTSGRAGNEQFF. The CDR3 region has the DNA TGTGCCAGTAGTACCCGGACTAGCGGGAGGGCCGGAAATGAGCAGTTCTTC. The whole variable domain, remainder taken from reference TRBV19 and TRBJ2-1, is DGGITQSPKYLFRKEGQNVTLSCEQNLNHDAMYWYRQDPGQGLRLIYYSQIVNDFQKGDIAEGYSVSREKKESFPLTVTSAQKNPTAFYLCASSTRTSGRAGNEQFFGPGTRLTVL.